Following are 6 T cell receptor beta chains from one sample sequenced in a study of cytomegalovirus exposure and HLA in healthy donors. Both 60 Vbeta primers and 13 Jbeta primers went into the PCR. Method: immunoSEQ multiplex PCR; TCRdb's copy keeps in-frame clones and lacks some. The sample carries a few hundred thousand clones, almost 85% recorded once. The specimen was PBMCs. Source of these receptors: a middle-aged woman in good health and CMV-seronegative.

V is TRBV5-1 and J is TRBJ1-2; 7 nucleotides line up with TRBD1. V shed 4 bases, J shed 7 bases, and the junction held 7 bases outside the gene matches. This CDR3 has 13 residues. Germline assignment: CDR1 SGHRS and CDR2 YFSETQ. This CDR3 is CASSPDRDRGYTF. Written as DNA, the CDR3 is TGCGCCAGCAGCCCAGACAGGGATCGTGGCTACACCTTC.

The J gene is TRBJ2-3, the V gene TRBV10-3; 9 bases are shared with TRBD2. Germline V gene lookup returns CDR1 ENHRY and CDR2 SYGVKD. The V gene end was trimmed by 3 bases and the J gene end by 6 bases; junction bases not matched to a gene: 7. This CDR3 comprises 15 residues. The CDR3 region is CAISEIAGARDTQYF. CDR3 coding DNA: TGTGCCATCAGTGAAATAGCGGGGGCTCGGGATACGCAGTATTTT.

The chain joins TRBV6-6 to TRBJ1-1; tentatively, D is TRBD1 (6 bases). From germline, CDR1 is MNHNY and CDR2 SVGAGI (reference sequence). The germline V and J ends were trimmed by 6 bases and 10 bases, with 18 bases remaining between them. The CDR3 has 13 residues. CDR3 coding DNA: TGTGCCAGCAGCCCCGCCGAGGGAGGGGGAGCTTTCTTT. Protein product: CASSPAEGGGAFF.

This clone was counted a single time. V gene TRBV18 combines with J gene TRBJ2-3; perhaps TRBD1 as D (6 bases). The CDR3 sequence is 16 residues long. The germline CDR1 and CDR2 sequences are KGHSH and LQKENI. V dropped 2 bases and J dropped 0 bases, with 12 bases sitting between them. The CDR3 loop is CASSPNRVGSTDTQYF. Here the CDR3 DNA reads TGTGCCAGCTCACCAAACAGGGTGGGTAGCACAGATACGCAGTATTTT.

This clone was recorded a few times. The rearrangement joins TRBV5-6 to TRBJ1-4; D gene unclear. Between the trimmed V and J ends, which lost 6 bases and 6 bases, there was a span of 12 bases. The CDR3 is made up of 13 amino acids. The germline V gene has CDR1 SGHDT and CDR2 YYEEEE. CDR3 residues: CASTLNGYEKLFF. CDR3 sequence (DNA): TGTGCCAGCACCCTTAACGGTTATGAAAAACTGTTTTTT. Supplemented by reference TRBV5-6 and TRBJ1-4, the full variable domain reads DAGVTQSPTHLIKTRGQQVTLRCSPKSGHDTVSWYQQALGQGPQFIFQYYEEEERQRGNFPDRFSGHQFPNYSSELNVNALLLGDSALYLCASTLNGYEKLFFGSGTQLSVL.

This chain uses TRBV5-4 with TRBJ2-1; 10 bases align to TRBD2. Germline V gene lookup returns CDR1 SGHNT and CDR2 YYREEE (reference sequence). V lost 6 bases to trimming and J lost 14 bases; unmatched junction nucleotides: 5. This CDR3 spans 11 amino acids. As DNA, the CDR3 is TGTGCCAGCAATCTAGCGGGGGAAGAGTTCTTC. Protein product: CASNLAGEEFF.